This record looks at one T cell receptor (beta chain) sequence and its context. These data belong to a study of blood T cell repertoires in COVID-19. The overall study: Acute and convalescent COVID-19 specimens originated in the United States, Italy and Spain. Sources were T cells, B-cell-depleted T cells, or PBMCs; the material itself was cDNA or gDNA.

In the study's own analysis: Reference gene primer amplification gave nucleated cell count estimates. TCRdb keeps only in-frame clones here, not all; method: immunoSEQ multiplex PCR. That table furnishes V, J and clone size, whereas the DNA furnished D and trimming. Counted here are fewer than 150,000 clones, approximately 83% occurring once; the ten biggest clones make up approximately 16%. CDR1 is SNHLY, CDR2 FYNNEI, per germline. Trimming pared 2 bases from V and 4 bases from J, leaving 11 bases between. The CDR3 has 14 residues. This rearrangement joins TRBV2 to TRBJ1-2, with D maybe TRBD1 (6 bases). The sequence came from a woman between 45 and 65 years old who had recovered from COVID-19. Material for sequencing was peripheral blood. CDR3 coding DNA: TGTGCCAGCAGTGAAAGGGGGAGCAGCTATGGCTACACCTTC. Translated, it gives CASSERGSSYGYTF.